This T cell receptor beta chain was found in a study of breast tumors, draining lymph nodes, adjacent tissues. Breast cancer patients provided tissue from their axillary draining lymph nodes. TCRdb processed the multiplex PCR reads anew with MiXCR; each CDR3 protein has one entry. The sample includes 130,000 or so distinct CDR3 sequences, 32% of them seen just once. Findings and caveats of the study: Compared with lymph nodes, tumors were less diverse; compared with nontumor tissue, more. Luminal-like breast cancer showed significantly greater tumor-nontumor repertoire similarity than basal-like breast cancer did.

Trimming took off 10 bases at V and 4 bases at J, with 18 bases between the two ends. Germline V gives CDR1 MNHNS, CDR2 SASEGT. The CDR3 length is 14 residues. This clonotype was counted at least ten times. Its antigen is unknown. The receptor was isolated from a female donor with breast cancer. Some clones in this sample may be carry-over from other donors' samples. The chain employs TRBV6-1 and TRBJ2-3; D is possibly TRBD2 (7 bases). Sample: axillary lymph node tissue. The CDR3: CATEGGGLPDTQYF. CDR3 nucleotide sequence: TGTGCCACCGAAGGGGGGGGGCTCCCAGATACGCAGTATTTT.